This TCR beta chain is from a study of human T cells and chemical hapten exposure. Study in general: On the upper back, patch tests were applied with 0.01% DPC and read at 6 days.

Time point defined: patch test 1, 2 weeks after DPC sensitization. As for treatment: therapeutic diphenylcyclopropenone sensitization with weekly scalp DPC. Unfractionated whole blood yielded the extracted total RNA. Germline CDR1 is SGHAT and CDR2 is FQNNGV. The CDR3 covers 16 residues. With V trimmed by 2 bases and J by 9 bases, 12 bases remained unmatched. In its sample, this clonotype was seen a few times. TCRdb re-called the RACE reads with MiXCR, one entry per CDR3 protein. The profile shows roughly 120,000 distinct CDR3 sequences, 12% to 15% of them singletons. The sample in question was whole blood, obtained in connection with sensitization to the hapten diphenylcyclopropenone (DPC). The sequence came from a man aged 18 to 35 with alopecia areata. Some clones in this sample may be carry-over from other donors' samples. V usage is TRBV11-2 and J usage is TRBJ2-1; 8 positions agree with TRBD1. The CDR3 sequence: CASSLNSGQVPSEQFF. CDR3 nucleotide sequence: TGTGCCAGCAGCTTAAACTCGGGACAGGTACCCAGTGAGCAGTTCTTC.